What follows is one T cell receptor (beta chain) and its context. Antigen: not known. The germline V gene encodes CDR1 GTSNPN and CDR2 SVGIG (reference sequence). The V and J ends lost 8 bases and 4 bases respectively, with 14 bases between them. The CDR3 covers 13 residues. The source of the sample is a study of STAT5B mutations in CD4+ large granular lymphocyte leukemia. Regarding the study as a whole: 8/27 top patient clones versus 2/35 control clones were TRBV06-family.

Sequencing was performed with immunoSEQ multiplex PCR; in TCRdb, only in-frame clones are kept and a portion is missing. The sample shows 25,000 to 35,000 clones, 78% of them seen only once. The V and J genes are TRBV30 and TRBJ1-4; D is unclear. This clonotype was obtained from a human donor in good health. Sequencing was carried out using CD4+ T cells from blood buffy coats. The DNA of the CDR3 is TGTGCCCATTCCGGACTTTATAATGAAAAACTGTTTTTT. It translates to CAHSGLYNEKLFF.